These T cell receptor beta chains were read from a single sample in a study of Graves' ophthalmopathy and Graves' hyperthyroidism. TCRdb analysed the multiplex PCR reads with MiXCR anew, one entry per CDR3 protein. The table includes just over 400,000 distinct CDR3 sequences, roughly 20% detected once. The material sequenced was peripheral blood. Source of these receptors: a woman between 18 and 29 years old with stable Graves' hyperthyroidism. Each CDR3 is given with its conserved first and last residue. A D gene is named only where the DNA matches it firmly. The listing skips clone size in some rows; elsewhere it reads once, few, many or a size class.

J | size | V | D | CDR3 | DNA
TRBJ2-4 | many | TRBV6-1 | NA | CASSEAGPFGNIQYF | TGTGCCAGCAGTGAAGCGGGGCCGTTCGGGAACATTCAGTACTTC
TRBJ2-4 | once | TRBV9 | NA | CASSVSDGLHLAKNIQYF | TGTGCCAGCAGCGTTTCCGATGGACTCCACCTAGCCAAAAACATTCAGTACTTC
TRBJ2-7 | many | TRBV5-1 | NA | CASSLGASESYEQYF | TGCGCCAGCAGCTTGGGGGCTAGCGAATCCTACGAGCAGTACTTC
TRBJ2-5 | many | TRBV6-5 | NA | CASSYGIGYGGTQYF | TGTGCCAGCAGTTACGGTATCGGTTACGGGGGGACCCAGTACTTC
TRBJ1-6 | NA | TRBV6-1 | NA | CASSEQGGKRSPLHF | TGTGCCAGCAGTGAACAGGGAGGGAAGAGGTCACCCCTCCACTTT
TRBJ1-2 | many | TRBV6-5 | NA | CASSYSEAGRRDGYTF | TGTGCCAGCAGTTACTCGGAAGCAGGGCGCCGGGATGGCTACACCTTC
TRBJ1-1 | many | TRBV28 | NA | CASTAYTEAFF | TGTGCCAGCACCGCTTACACTGAAGCTTTCTTT
TRBJ2-7 | NA | TRBV5-1 | NA | CASSLSTTYEQYF | TGCGCCAGCAGCTTGTCCACGACCTACGAGCAGTACTTC
TRBJ1-1 | NA | TRBV18 | NA | CASSRERGDTEAFF | TGTGCCAGCTCACGGGAACGGGGGGACACTGAAGCTTTCTTT
TRBJ2-2 | NA | TRBV11-1 | NA | CASSLRSGGYTGELFF | TGTGCCAGCAGCTTAAGAAGTGGAGGCTACACCGGGGAGCTGTTTTTT
TRBJ2-2 | many | TRBV27 | NA | CASSISRRTPNTGELFF | TGTGCCAGCAGTATATCCAGGAGAACCCCGAACACCGGGGAGCTGTTTTTT
TRBJ2-6 | NA | TRBV6-1 | NA | CASNPVGRSGANVLTF | TGTGCCAGCAACCCGGTCGGGAGATCTGGGGCCAACGTCCTGACTTTC
TRBJ2-4 | many | TRBV20-1 | NA | CSARRSSGSWGKNTQYF | TGCAGTGCTAGACGGTCCTCGGGGTCGTGGGGCAAAAACACTCAGTACTTC
TRBJ1-2 | many | TRBV20-1 | NA | CSAPDLGGNYGYTF | TGCAGCGCTCCCGACTTGGGCGGTAACTATGGCTACACCTTC
TRBJ2-5 | many | TRBV28 | NA | CASSFWGSRETQYF | TGTGCCAGCAGTTTTTGGGGATCACGGGAGACCCAGTACTTC
TRBJ1-1 | many | TRBV7-2 | NA | CASSLLDGGAVGAFF | TGTGCCAGCAGCCTTCTAGATGGGGGGGCAGTCGGAGCTTTCTTT
TRBJ1-1 | many | TRBV9 | NA | CASSVAGSRPTEAFF | TGTGCCAGCAGCGTAGCTGGATCCAGGCCCACTGAAGCTTTCTTT
TRBJ2-4 | many | TRBV7-6 | TRBD2 | CASSPGRARTPKNIQYF | TGTGCCAGCAGCCCCGGGAGGGCCCGCACTCCCAAAAACATTCAGTACTTC
TRBJ2-7 | few | TRBV5-4 | TRBD2 | CASSRGSSGRPFEQYF | TGTGCCAGCAGCCGTGGTTCTAGCGGGAGGCCTTTCGAGCAGTACTTC
TRBJ1-2 | once | TRBV11-2 | NA | CASSRGFDYGFTF | TGTGCCAGCTCGAGGGGTTTCGACTATGGCTTCACCTTC
TRBJ1-1 | many | TRBV10-3 | TRBD1 | CAISPGQGFEAFF | TGTGCCATCAGTCCAGGACAGGGTTTTGAAGCTTTCTTT
TRBJ2-7 | many | TRBV9 | NA | CASSVGGASSYEQYF | TGTGCCAGCAGCGTAGGGGGTGCCAGCTCCTACGAGCAGTACTTC
TRBJ2-5 | many | TRBV12-3/TRBV12-4 | TRBD2 | CASSFLAGQETQYF | TGCGCCAGCAGCTTCCTAGCGGGACAAGAGACCCAGTACTTC
TRBJ1-1 | NA | TRBV12-5 | NA | CASGLGGPNTEAFF | TGTGCTAGTGGTTTGGGCGGGCCTAACACTGAAGCTTTCTTT
TRBJ1-2 | NA | TRBV27 | NA | CASSWRVPRYGYTF | TGTGCCAGCAGTTGGAGGGTCCCCAGGTATGGCTACACCTTC
TRBJ2-7 | many | TRBV12-3/TRBV12-4 | NA | CASQGGSYEQYF | TGTGCCTCTCAAGGCGGGTCCTACGAGCAGTACTTC
TRBJ2-5 | many | TRBV30 | NA | CAWSVWGARETQYF | TGTGCCTGGAGTGTATGGGGGGCCCGTGAGACCCAGTACTTC
TRBJ2-7 | many | TRBV4-1 | TRBD2 | CASSQDGLAGAYEQYF | TGCGCCAGCAGCCAAGATGGACTAGCGGGAGCCTACGAGCAGTACTTC
TRBJ2-5 | many | TRBV28 | NA | CASSQGKETQYF | TGTGCCAGCAGTCAGGGGAAAGAGACCCAGTACTTC
TRBJ2-5 | NA | TRBV28 | TRBD1 | CASSSAKTGFGSQTQYF | TGTGCCAGCAGTTCAGCTAAGACAGGGTTTGGGAGTCAGACCCAGTACTTC
TRBJ2-4 | many | TRBV7-8 | TRBD1 | CASSFNPPDRGFVKNIQYF | TGTGCCAGCAGCTTTAACCCCCCGGACAGGGGGTTCGTCAAAAACATTCAGTACTTC
TRBJ1-5 | many | TRBV30 | NA | CAWSVMGYQPQHF | TGTGCCTGGAGTGTCATGGGCTATCAGCCCCAGCATTTT
TRBJ1-1 | many | TRBV18 | NA | CASSPAVIDTEAFF | TGTGCCAGCTCACCAGCGGTGATCGACACTGAAGCTTTCTTT
TRBJ2-7 | many | TRBV6-5 | TRBD1 | CASSQDRIPYEQYF | TGTGCCAGCAGCCAGGACAGGATCCCCTACGAGCAGTACTTC
TRBJ1-5 | many | TRBV30 | NA | CAWSLGGRQPQHF | TGTGCCTGGAGTCTAGGGGGACGACAGCCCCAGCATTTT
TRBJ1-1 | many | TRBV6-5 | TRBD1 | CASSYGQGEAFF | TGTGCCAGCAGTTACGGACAGGGCGAAGCTTTCTTT
TRBJ1-1 | NA | TRBV28 | NA | CASSPAGGSTEAFF | TGTGCCAGCAGTCCGGCCGGGGGGAGCACTGAAGCTTTCTTT
TRBJ2-5 | many | TRBV20-1 | NA | CSARAHRGRADVQETQYF | TGCAGTGCTAGAGCCCACAGGGGGAGGGCCGACGTACAAGAGACCCAGTACTTC
TRBJ2-1 | NA | TRBV7-2 | NA | CASSLERSSYNEQFF | TGTGCCAGCAGCTTGGAAAGGAGCTCCTACAATGAGCAGTTCTTC
TRBJ1-1 | NA | TRBV12-3/TRBV12-4 | TRBD1 | CASSLDQGGITEAFF | TGTGCCAGCAGTTTAGATCAAGGGGGCATCACTGAAGCTTTCTTT
TRBJ2-7 | few | TRBV7-9 | NA | CASSLGSGDKQYF | TGTGCCAGCAGCTTAGGCTCAGGGGATAAGCAGTACTTC
TRBJ1-1 | NA | TRBV5-1 | NA | CASSFETSAPNTEAFF | TGCGCCAGCAGCTTTGAGACATCAGCACCGAACACTGAAGCTTTCTTT
TRBJ2-7 | many | TRBV28 | TRBD2 | CASSLFLLAVSYEQYF | TGTGCCAGCAGTTTATTTCTACTAGCGGTTTCCTACGAGCAGTACTTC
TRBJ1-6 | NA | TRBV28 | NA | CASSPPAASPLHF | TGTGCCAGCAGCCCCCCCGCGGCCTCACCCCTCCACTTT
TRBJ2-3 | NA | TRBV11-2 | NA | CASSLGAGITDTQYF | TGTGCCAGCAGCTTAGGGGCAGGGATCACAGATACGCAGTATTTT
TRBJ2-7 | many | TRBV7-2 | TRBD1 | CASSLRTGVSYEQYF | TGTGCCAGCAGCTTACGGACAGGGGTCTCCTACGAGCAGTACTTC
TRBJ2-5 | many | TRBV19 | NA | CASSRGGGGETQYF | TGTGCCAGTAGTCGTGGCGGAGGCGGGGAGACCCAGTACTTC
TRBJ2-2 | many | TRBV12-3/TRBV12-4 | TRBD1 | CASSSGTGDVENTGELLF | TGTGCCAGCAGTTCGGGGACAGGGGACGTCGAGAACACCGGGGAGCTGCTTTTT
TRBJ2-7 | many | TRBV20-1 | NA | CSARGREQYF | TGCAGTGCTAGGGGGAGGGAGCAGTACTTC
TRBJ2-7 | NA | TRBV12-3/TRBV12-4 | TRBD1 | CASRGAGQGAGFVYEQYF | TGTGCCAGCAGGGGGGCTGGACAGGGGGCTGGTTTCGTCTACGAGCAGTACTTC
TRBJ1-1 | NA | TRBV30 | TRBD1 | CAWMGQGRDTEAFF | TGTGCCTGGATGGGACAGGGGCGTGACACTGAAGCTTTCTTT
TRBJ2-5 | many | TRBV30 | NA | CACVGVWRGPRRPETQYF | TGTGCCTGCGTCGGTGTTTGGCGTGGACCGAGGCGCCCAGAGACCCAGTACTTC
TRBJ2-4 | many | TRBV20-1 | NA | CSAIRWGGDLAKNIQYF | TGCAGTGCCATCCGGTGGGGGGGCGATCTAGCCAAAAACATTCAGTACTTC
TRBJ2-7 | NA | TRBV6-8 | TRBD1 | CASSYSKGAFSYEQYF | TGTGCCAGCAGTTACTCGAAGGGGGCCTTCTCCTACGAGCAGTACTTC
TRBJ2-4 | NA | TRBV7-8 | NA | CASSLSRGNIKYF | TGTGCCAGCAGCCTTTCTCGCGGGAACATTAAGTACTTC
TRBJ1-2 | NA | TRBV19 | TRBD1 | CASFRASTGGYGYTF | TGTGCCAGTTTCCGCGCTTCGACAGGGGGCTATGGCTACACCTTC
TRBJ1-1 | few | TRBV6-2/TRBV6-3 | NA | CASQSPLLVFLVGRTRGAFF | TGTGCCAGCCAATCACCCCTACTCGTCTTTCTTGTGGGAAGGACCCGAGGAGCTTTCTTT
TRBJ2-4 | many | TRBV6-1 | TRBD2 | CASSERAGGTDIQYF | TGTGCCAGCAGTGAACGGGCGGGAGGGACGGACATTCAGTACTTC
TRBJ2-7 | NA | TRBV18 | NA | CASSADRLYYEQYF | TGTGCCAGCTCAGCCGACAGGCTATACTACGAGCAGTACTTC
TRBJ1-2 | NA | TRBV6-2/TRBV6-3 | TRBD1 | CASSYSGQGAGGYTF | TGTGCCAGCAGTTACTCGGGACAGGGGGCGGGTGGCTACACCTTC